This entry is about one T cell receptor beta chain. Measured with immunoSEQ multiplex PCR; TCRdb has only the in-frame clones, and not every one. The sample yields hundreds of thousands of clones, 87% seen once. The sample originates from a study of shared T cell receptors in the human thymus. The same specimen was also included in a second study, on human thymus T cells. That source adds: Unrelated people showed highly overlapping thymic repertoires, related research reported.

The sequence came from a boy younger than two with a congenital heart defect. Sequences were obtained from thymocytes.

The CDR3 region is CASSPGGLAGGEQYF. For the CDR3, the DNA is TGTGCCAGCAGCCCCGGGGGACTAGCGGGAGGCGAGCAGTACTTC. This chain connects TRBV7-9 to TRBJ2-7, with 15 bases aligning to TRBD2. V was pared by 5 bases and J by 6 bases, with 5 bases of the junction left unmatched. Germline CDR1 reads SEHNR; CDR2 reads FQNEAQ (reference sequence). The CDR3 has 15 residues.